The 27 T cell receptor beta chains below were found in one sample sequenced in a study of blood T cell repertoires in COVID-19. The table came from immunoSEQ multiplex PCR; TCRdb's copy has only in-frame clones and leaves some out. The table shows 240,000 or so clones, with 70% to 90% occurring only once. Sequences were obtained from peripheral blood. The receptor source for this set is a man in his 60s with acute or convalescent COVID-19.

V usage is TRBV4-3 and J usage is TRBJ2-3; 9 bases fit TRBD1. J was trimmed by 0 bases and V by 4 bases; bases with no gene match: 2. The CDR3 is 15 residues long. The germline gives CDR1 LGHNA, CDR2 YSLEER. In nucleotides, the CDR3 is TGCGCCAGCAGCCGGGACAGGGTTAGCACAGATACGCAGTATTTT. Translated, it gives CASSRDRVSTDTQYF.

This chain joins TRBV7-9 and TRBJ1-2; TRBD1 might be the D (6 bases). V was cut by 2 bases and J by 7 bases, with 17 bases left in between. This CDR3 region has 15 residues. Per the germline V gene, CDR1 is SEHNR and CDR2 is FQNEAQ (reference sequence). The CDR3 nucleotides are TGTGCCAGCAGCTTACAAGGGGGGGATGTAAGTGGCTACACCTTC. Translated, it gives CASSLQGGDVSGYTF.

V and J are TRBV7-8 and TRBJ1-5; no clear D gene. This CDR3 has 14 amino acids. V lost 2 bases and J 1 base, leaving 6 bases between the germline ends. Germline V gene data show CDR1 as SGHVS and CDR2 as FQNEAQ. Here the CDR3 DNA reads TGTGCCAGCAGCTTACTTTTAAGCAATCAGCCCCAGCATTTT. It translates to CASSLLLSNQPQHF.

The gene calls are TRBV24-1 and TRBJ2-5; tentative D call: TRBD2 (6 bases). The CDR3 extends over 16 amino acids. Germline loops: CDR1 KGHDR, CDR2 SFDVKD. Between the trimmed V and J ends, which lost 3 bases and 4 bases, there was a span of 17 bases. The CDR3 loop reads CATSDPLKGGGETQYF. The DNA for the CDR3 is TGTGCCACCAGTGATCCACTCAAGGGAGGAGGAGAGACCCAGTACTTC.

The CDR3: CASSDRVNYGYTF. DNA of the CDR3: TGTGCCAGCAGTGATCGGGTTAACTATGGCTACACCTTC. The rearrangement links TRBV6-1 to TRBJ1-2; no clear D. The germline gives CDR1 MNHNS, CDR2 SASEGT. The CDR3 has 13 residues. The V and J ends lost 3 bases and 1 base respectively, with 6 bases between them.

CDR3 sequence: CASSPTRENTGELFF. The DNA of the CDR3 is TGTGCCAGCAGCCCTACTAGAGAGAACACCGGGGAGCTGTTTTTT. The genes are TRBV7-8 and TRBJ2-2, with D perhaps TRBD2 (5 bases). CDR3 length: 15 amino acids. Per the germline V gene, CDR1 is SGHVS and CDR2 is FQNEAQ. V lost 5 bases to trimming and J lost 1 base, with 11 bases between them.

As DNA, the CDR3 is TGTGCCTGGAGTGTACCATCGGGAGATGTAGAGACCCAGTACTTC. This encodes CAWSVPSGDVETQYF. The chain recombines TRBV30 with TRBJ2-5; D possibly corresponds to TRBD2 (6 bases). CDR1 is GTSNPN and CDR2 is SVGIG in the germline V gene (reference sequence). V lost 0 bases to trimming and J lost 4 bases, with 15 bases between them. The CDR3 loop spans 15 amino acids.

This chain joins TRBV29-1 and TRBJ2-7, with D hard to call. The ends were cut back, 4 bases at V and 5 bases at J, with 12 bases in the middle. Germline loops: CDR1 SQVTM, CDR2 ANQGSEA. There are 12 residues in the CDR3. The CDR3 DNA is TGCAGCGTTGTCACGGGTACGGACGAGCAGTACTTC. It codes for CSVVTGTDEQYF.

V and J are TRBV7-8 and TRBJ2-1; 10 bases are a match to TRBD2. The CDR3 runs to 18 residues. Trimming removed 5 bases from V and 7 bases from J; junction bases left unmatched: 17. Germline CDR1 and CDR2: SGHVS and FQNEAQ. CDR3 region: CASSVVLIGTSAWNEQFF. CDR3 nucleotide sequence: TGTGCCAGCAGCGTAGTCCTCATTGGGACTAGCGCTTGGAATGAGCAGTTCTTC.

The chain employs TRBV27 and TRBJ1-2; D not certain. CDR1 and CDR2 (germline): MNHEY, SMNVEV (reference sequence). CDR3 size: 13 residues. The ends were cut back, 7 bases at V and 4 bases at J, with 13 bases in the middle. As DNA, the CDR3 is TGTGCCAGCACCCCTGGAGTTGGCTATGGCTACACCTTC. Protein: CASTPGVGYGYTF.

The rearrangement joins TRBV29-1 to TRBJ1-1; 9 bases are a match to TRBD1. V shed 4 bases, J shed 2 bases, and the junction held 5 bases outside the gene matches. The CDR3 consists of 14 residues. Germline CDR1 reads SQVTM; CDR2 reads ANQGSEA. In DNA, the CDR3 is TGCAGCGTTGCCGGGACAGGGCTTAACACTGAAGCTTTCTTT. Translated: CSVAGTGLNTEAFF.

The gene calls are TRBV6-5 and TRBJ2-1; D remains ambiguous. Looked up from germline, CDR1 is MNHEY and CDR2 is SVGAGI. CDR3 length: 16 residues. V was trimmed by 0 bases and J by 0 bases, leaving 9 bases between them. The DNA for the CDR3 is TGTGCCAGCAGTTACTCGGTACTGAACTCCTACAATGAGCAGTTCTTC. This gives the protein CASSYSVLNSYNEQFF.

This clone was seen a handful of times. The rearrangement joins TRBV10-2 to TRBJ2-7; 11 bases map to TRBD2. With V trimmed by 3 bases and J by 3 bases, 4 bases remained unmatched. This CDR3 contains 15 residues. CDR1 is WSHSY and CDR2 is SAAADI in the germline V gene. Here the CDR3 DNA reads TGCGCCAGCAGTGACTGGACTAGCGGGCGCTACGAGCAGTACTTC. It yields the protein CASSDWTSGRYEQYF.

The J gene is TRBJ1-2, the V gene TRBV28; D might be TRBD1 (6 bases). Germline-derived CDR1 and CDR2 are MDHEN and SYDVKM. The CDR3 totals 15 residues. The V end was cut by 6 bases, the J end by 6 bases, with 20 bases between. The CDR3 sequence is CASRPTGMAMDGYTF. CDR3 nucleotides: TGTGCCAGCAGACCAACAGGGATGGCTATGGATGGCTACACCTTC.

The chain uses TRBV6-5 and TRBJ2-7; 7 nucleotides line up with TRBD1. V trimming: 10 bases; J trimming: 6 bases; junction bases outside the gene matches: 12. Looked up from germline, CDR1 is MNHEY and CDR2 is SVGAGI. The CDR3 totals 13 residues. DNA for the CDR3: TGTGCCACGGCGACAGGGTCGGGGCTCGAGCAGTACTTC. Its translation: CATATGSGLEQYF.

This chain connects TRBV12-5 to TRBJ1-2; D uncertain. This CDR3 region has 11 residues. Trimming took 1 base from V and 8 from J, leaving 5 bases between them. Germline assignment: CDR1 LGHNT and CDR2 FRNRAP. This chain's CDR3 is CASGLGLGYTF. DNA for the CDR3: TGTGCTAGTGGTTTGGGGCTCGGCTACACCTTC.

V usage is TRBV7-3 and J usage is TRBJ1-1; possibly TRBD1 for D (5 bases). Per the germline V gene, CDR1 is SGHTA and CDR2 is FQGTGA. This CDR3 is 13 amino acids long. Trimming pared 0 bases from V and 7 bases from J, leaving 9 bases between. The CDR3 here is CASSLTGGGEAFF. In DNA form, the CDR3 reads TGTGCCAGCAGCTTAACCGGGGGTGGTGAAGCTTTCTTT.

This clone was seen only once. The chain joins TRBV10-3 to TRBJ1-5; 11 nucleotides line up with TRBD1. Germline loops: CDR1 ENHRY, CDR2 SYGVKD. After removal of 3 bases from V and 7 bases from J, the junction contained 8 bases not matched to a gene. This CDR3 comprises 16 residues. CDR3 in amino acids: CAISDIGQGAGQPQHF. CDR3 bases: TGTGCCATCAGTGACATAGGACAGGGGGCCGGACAGCCCCAGCATTTT.

The V gene is TRBV11-3, the J gene TRBJ2-3, with TRBD2 matching over 9 bases. Germline trimming cut 1 base from V and 1 base from J; bases unmatched to any gene: 3. The CDR3 totals 16 residues. Germline V lookup: CDR1 SGHNT, CDR2 YENEEA. The chain's CDR3 is CASSLVAGGGTDTQYF. The DNA of the CDR3 is TGTGCCAGCAGCTTAGTCGCGGGAGGGGGCACAGATACGCAGTATTTT.

This chain connects TRBV28 to TRBJ2-5, with TRBD2 matching 7 bases. Germline V lookup: CDR1 MDHEN, CDR2 SYDVKM. V lost 7 bases to trimming and J lost 7 bases; unmatched junction nucleotides: 9. CDR3 length: 13 residues. CDR3 sequence reads: CASTLPGRGTQYF. CDR3 DNA: TGTGCCAGCACCCTTCCGGGGAGGGGGACCCAGTACTTC. The full variable domain, with the rest looked up from reference TRBV28 and TRBJ2-5, is DVKVTQSSRYLVKRTGEKVFLECVQDMDHENMFWYRQDPGLGLRLIYFSYDVKMKEKGDIPEGYSVSREKKERFSLILESASTNQTSMYLCASTLPGRGTQYFGPGTRLLVL.

The table lists this clone with a few counts. The J gene is TRBJ2-7, the V gene TRBV5-4, with a possible D match to TRBD2 (6 bases). Germline lookup yields CDR1 SGHNT and CDR2 YYREEE (reference sequence). CDR3 length equals 14 residues. V lost 4 bases and J 2 bases, leaving 13 bases between the germline ends. CDR3 nucleotides: TGTGCCAGCAGCGGCGGGACTGCCCCCTACGAGCAGTACTTC. Its translation is CASSGGTAPYEQYF.

The V and J genes are TRBV19 and TRBJ1-2; D is uncertain. This CDR3 has 15 residues. Trimming left V 1 base short and J 0 bases short, with 9 bases between. From germline, CDR1 is LNHDA and CDR2 SQIVND (reference sequence). The CDR3 here is CASSIAQLANYGYTF. Here the CDR3 DNA reads TGTGCCAGTAGTATAGCACAACTAGCTAACTATGGCTACACCTTC.

The V and J genes are TRBV5-1 and TRBJ1-1; maybe TRBD1 (5 bases). The CDR3 extends over 13 amino acids. Germline lookup yields CDR1 SGHRS and CDR2 YFSETQ. V was trimmed by 6 bases and J by 7 bases, leaving 16 bases between them. The CDR3 loop reads CASTRGGKIEAFF. The CDR3 region has the DNA TGCGCCAGCACCCGCGGGGGGAAAATTGAAGCTTTCTTT.

This clone was seen just once. In the same sample, other DNA sequences code for this CDR3. The rearrangement uses TRBV19 and TRBJ1-5; the D gene is possibly TRBD1 (6 bases). CDR1 is LNHDA and CDR2 is SQIVND in the germline V gene (reference sequence). CDR3 length: 13 amino acids. Trimming left V 5 bases short and J 4 bases short, with 9 bases between. The CDR3 region has the DNA TGTGCCAGTAGTGGGACACAGAATCAGCCCCAGCATTTT. This codes for CASSGTQNQPQHF.

This rearrangement joins TRBV3-1 (or the pseudogene TRBV3-2) to TRBJ2-1; tentatively, D is TRBD2 (7 bases). Germline V gives CDR1 LGHDT, CDR2 YNNKEL (reference sequence). The CDR3 totals 15 residues. With 6 bases removed from V and 0 bases from J, the gap between germline ends came to 12 bases. CDR3 DNA: TGTGCCAGCAGGGGGGGGACAAACTCCTACAATGAGCAGTTCTTC. Its protein is CASRGGTNSYNEQFF.

This clone was counted a single time. The CDR3 sequence is CASSWANQETQYF. The DNA of the CDR3 is TGTGCCAGCAGCTGGGCAAACCAAGAGACCCAGTACTTC. This chain connects TRBV7-2 to TRBJ2-5; D ambiguous. Per germline, CDR1 SGHTA and CDR2 FQGNSA. The V and J ends lost 4 bases and 0 bases respectively, with 6 bases between them. The CDR3 is made up of 13 amino acids.

The J gene is TRBJ1-4, the V gene TRBV6-5; 7 nucleotides line up with TRBD1. V lost 9 bases to trimming and J lost 5 bases; unmatched junction nucleotides: 9. The CDR3 consists of 14 residues. Germline CDR1 MNHEY, CDR2 SVGAGI. In DNA form, the CDR3 reads TGTGCCAGTAGACAGGGTGGGCGGAATGAAAAACTGTTTTTT. It encodes CASRQGGRNEKLFF.